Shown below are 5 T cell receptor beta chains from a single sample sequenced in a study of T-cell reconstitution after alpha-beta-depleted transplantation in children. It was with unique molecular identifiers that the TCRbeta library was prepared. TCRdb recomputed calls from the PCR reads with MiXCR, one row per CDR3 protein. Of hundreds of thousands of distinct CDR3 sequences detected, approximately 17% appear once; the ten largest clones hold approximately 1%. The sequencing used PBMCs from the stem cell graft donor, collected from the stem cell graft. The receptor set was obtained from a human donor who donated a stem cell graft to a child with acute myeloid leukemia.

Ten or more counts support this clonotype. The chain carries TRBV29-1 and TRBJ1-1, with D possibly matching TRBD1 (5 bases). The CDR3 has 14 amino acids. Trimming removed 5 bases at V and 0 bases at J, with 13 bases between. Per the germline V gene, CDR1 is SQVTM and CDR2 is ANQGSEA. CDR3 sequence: CSVPRGRVNTEAFF. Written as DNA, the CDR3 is TGCAGCGTTCCAAGGGGCAGGGTGAACACTGAAGCTTTCTTT. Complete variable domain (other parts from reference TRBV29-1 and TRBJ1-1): SAVISQKPSRDICQRGTSLTIQCQVDSQVTMMFWYRQQPGQSLTLIATANQGSEATYESGFVIDKFPISRPNLTFSTLTVSNMSPEDSSIYLCSVPRGRVNTEAFFGQGTRLTVV.

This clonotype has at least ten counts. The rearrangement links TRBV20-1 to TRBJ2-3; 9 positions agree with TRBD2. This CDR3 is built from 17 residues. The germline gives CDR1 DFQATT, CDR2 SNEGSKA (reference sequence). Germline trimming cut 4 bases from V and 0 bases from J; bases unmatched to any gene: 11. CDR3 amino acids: CSAKGGLAGRSTDTQYF. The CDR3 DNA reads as TGCAGTGCTAAGGGGGGGCTAGCGGGGCGAAGCACAGATACGCAGTATTTT.

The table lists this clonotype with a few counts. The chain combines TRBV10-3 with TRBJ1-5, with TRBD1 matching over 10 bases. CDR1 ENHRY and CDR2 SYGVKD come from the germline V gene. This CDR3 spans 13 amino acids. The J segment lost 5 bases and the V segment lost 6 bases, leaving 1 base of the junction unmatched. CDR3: CAIRGTGDQPQHF. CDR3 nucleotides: TGTGCCATCAGGGGGACAGGGGATCAGCCCCAGCATTTT.

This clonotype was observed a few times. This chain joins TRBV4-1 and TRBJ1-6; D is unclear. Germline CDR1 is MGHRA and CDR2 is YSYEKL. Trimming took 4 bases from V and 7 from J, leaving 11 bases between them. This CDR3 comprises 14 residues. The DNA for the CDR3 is TGCGCCAGCAGCCCTGTGACCCTGAATTCACCCCTCCACTTT. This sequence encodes CASSPVTLNSPLHF.

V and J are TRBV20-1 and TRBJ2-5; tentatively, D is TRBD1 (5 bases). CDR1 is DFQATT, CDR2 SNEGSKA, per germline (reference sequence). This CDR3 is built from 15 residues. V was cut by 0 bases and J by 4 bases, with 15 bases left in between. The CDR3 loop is CSARDAGKLGETQYF. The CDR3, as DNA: TGCAGTGCTAGAGATGCAGGGAAATTGGGAGAGACCCAGTACTTC.